This TCR beta chain appears in the sequencing data of a study of T cells in Graves' hyperthyroidism and ophthalmopathy. As to this clonotype: As yet, its antigen is unknown.

Diagnoses used clinical symptoms, serum thyroxine and TRAb, thyroid ultrasound and orbital computed tomography. Study-level findings and limits: The model anticipated ophthalmopathy a median 6.5 months pre-onset.

Template material for amplifying TCR beta CDR3 regions consisted of RNA transcripts. When the TCR CDR3 underwent first-round RT-PCR, the HTBI primer set was used. TCRdb used MiXCR to reprocess the multiplex PCR reads, holding one entry per CDR3 protein. This sample carries 450,000 to 700,000 distinct CDR3 sequences, around 45% of them seen once, and the ten largest clones take roughly 19%. The CDR3 contains 12 residues. Between the trimmed V and J ends, which lost 3 bases and 9 bases, there was a span of 12 bases. Germline lookup yields CDR1 SGHKS and CDR2 YYEKEE (reference sequence). This TCR was sampled from an adult woman with Graves' disease, either hyperthyroidism or ophthalmopathy (not recorded which). The rearrangement joins TRBV5-5 to TRBJ1-2; D is perhaps TRBD1 (5 bases). Sequenced input: peripheral blood or thyroid tissue (not recorded which). CDR3 region: CASSSQGLSYTF. The CDR3 DNA reads TGTGCCAGCAGCTCCCAGGGTCTCAGCTACACCTTC. Full variable domain (remainder filled in from reference TRBV5-5 and TRBJ1-2): DAGVTQSPTHLIKTRGQQVTLRCSPISGHKSVSWYQQVLGQGPQFIFQYYEKEERGRGNFPDRFSARQFPNYSSELNVNALLLGDSALYLCASSSQGLSYTFGSGTRLTVV.